The sequence of this T cell receptor beta chain was determined in a study of blood T cell repertoires in COVID-19. Whole-study context: PBMCs, B-cell-depleted T cells, or T cells provided the cDNA or gDNA that made up the material.

Sequencing was performed with immunoSEQ multiplex PCR; in TCRdb, only in-frame clones are kept and a portion is missing. The table records 250,000 to 300,000 clones, 75% to 90% of them present only once. The germline V gene has CDR1 MGHDK and CDR2 SYGVNS. This CDR3 spans 16 amino acids. Germline trimming cut 3 bases from V and 4 bases from J; bases unmatched to any gene: 8. The rearrangement uses TRBV25-1 and TRBJ1-3; TRBD1 matches at 8 bases. The sequence came from a man aged 25-40 years with active or convalescent COVID-19. Sequencing input: peripheral blood. CDR3 nucleotides: TGTGCCAGCAGTGACCTAGCCGGGACAGGCGGAAACACCATATATTTT. It specifies CASSDLAGTGGNTIYF. Complete variable domain (other parts from reference TRBV25-1 and TRBJ1-3): EADIYQTPRYLVIGTGKKITLECSQTMGHDKMYWYQQDPGMELHLIHYSYGVNSTEKGDLSSESTVSRIRTEHFPLTLESARPSHTSQYLCASSDLAGTGGNTIYFGEGSWLTVV.